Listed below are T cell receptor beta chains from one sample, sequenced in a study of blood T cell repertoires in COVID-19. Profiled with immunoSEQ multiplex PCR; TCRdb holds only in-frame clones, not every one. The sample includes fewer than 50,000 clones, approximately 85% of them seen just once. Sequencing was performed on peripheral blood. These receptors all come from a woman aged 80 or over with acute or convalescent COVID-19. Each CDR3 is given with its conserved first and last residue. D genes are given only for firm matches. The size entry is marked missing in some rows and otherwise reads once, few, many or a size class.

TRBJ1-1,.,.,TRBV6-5,CASHLTESTEAFF,TGTGCCAGTCACTTGACAGAGTCTACTGAAGCTTTCTTT
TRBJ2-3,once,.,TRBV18,CASSRSRGGTDTQYF,TGTGCCAGCTCTCGGAGCAGGGGGGGCACAGATACGCAGTATTTT
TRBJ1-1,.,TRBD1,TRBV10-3,CAIKEQGSGNTEAFF,TGTGCCATCAAGGAACAGGGGAGCGGTAACACTGAAGCTTTCTTT
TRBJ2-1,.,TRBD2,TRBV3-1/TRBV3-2,CASSQAGTSGSNEQFF,TGTGCCAGCAGCCAAGCCGGGACTAGCGGGAGCAATGAGCAGTTCTTC
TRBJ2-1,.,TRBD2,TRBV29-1,CSVVSGTKQFF,TGCAGCGTTGTTAGCGGGACAAAGCAGTTCTTC
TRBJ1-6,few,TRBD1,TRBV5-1,CASSSGQDGSPLHF,TGCGCCAGCAGCTCGGGACAGGATGGATCACCCCTCCACTTT
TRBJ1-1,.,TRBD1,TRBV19,CAAYGWDRGWTEAFF,TGTGCCGCATATGGTTGGGACAGGGGATGGACTGAAGCTTTCTTT
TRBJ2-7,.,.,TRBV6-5,CASSWAGEQYF,TGTGCCAGCAGTTGGGCTGGCGAGCAGTACTTC
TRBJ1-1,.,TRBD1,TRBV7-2,CASSSQGGMNTEAFF,TGTGCCAGCAGCTCCCAGGGGGGAATGAACACTGAAGCTTTCTTT
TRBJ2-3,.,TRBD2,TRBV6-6,CASSFNPGLEGDTQYF,TGTGCCAGCAGTTTTAATCCGGGACTAGAAGGAGATACGCAGTATTTT
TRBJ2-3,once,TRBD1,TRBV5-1,CASSLTGTGGTDTQYF,TGCGCCAGCAGCTTGACCGGGACAGGGGGCACAGATACGCAGTATTTT
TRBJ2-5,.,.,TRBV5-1,CASSLETRPAQYF,TGCGCCAGCAGCTTGGAGACCAGGCCGGCCCAGTACTTC
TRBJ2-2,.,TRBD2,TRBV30,CAWSLEGSGATGELFF,TGTGCCTGGAGTCTGGAGGGTAGCGGGGCAACCGGGGAGCTGTTTTTT
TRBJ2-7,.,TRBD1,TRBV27,CASSLARGSYEQYF,TGTGCCAGCAGTTTGGCCAGGGGGTCCTACGAGCAGTACTTC
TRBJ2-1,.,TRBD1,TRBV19,CASSQTGSGMNEQFF,TGTGCCAGTAGCCAGACAGGGAGCGGAATGAATGAGCAGTTCTTC
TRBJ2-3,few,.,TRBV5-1,CASSETIGTDTQYF,TGCGCCAGCAGCGAGACTATAGGCACAGATACGCAGTATTTT
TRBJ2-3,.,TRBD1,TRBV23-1,CASKRQGSTDTQYF,TGCGCCAGCAAAAGACAGGGGAGCACAGATACGCAGTATTTT
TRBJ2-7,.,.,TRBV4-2,CASSQEFREKSYEQYF,TGTGCCAGCAGCCAAGAGTTCCGGGAGAAATCCTACGAGCAGTACTTC
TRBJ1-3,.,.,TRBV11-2,CASSPGHNSGNTIYF,TGTGCCAGCAGCCCGGGACACAACTCTGGAAACACCATATATTTT
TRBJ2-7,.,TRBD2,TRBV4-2,CASSHQIAGAYEQYF,TGTGCCAGCAGCCACCAAATTGCGGGGGCCTACGAGCAGTACTTC
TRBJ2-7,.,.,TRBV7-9,CASSQLVSYEQYF,TGTGCCAGCAGCCAACTAGTCTCCTACGAGCAGTACTTC
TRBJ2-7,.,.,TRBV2,CASSLEGVAAYEQYF,TGTGCCAGCAGTCTCGAAGGAGTAGCGGCCTACGAGCAGTACTTC
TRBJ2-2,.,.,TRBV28,CASSFHQAIGRELFF,TGTGCCAGCAGTTTTCATCAGGCTATTGGTAGGGAGCTGTTTTTT
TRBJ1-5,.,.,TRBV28,CASSLNSQPQHF,TGTGCCAGCAGTTTAAACAGTCAGCCCCAGCATTTT
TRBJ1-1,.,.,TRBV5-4,CASSLANMNTEAFF,TGTGCCAGCAGCTTGGCGAACATGAACACTGAAGCTTTCTTT
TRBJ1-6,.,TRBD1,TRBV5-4,CASSTGTGEVSPLHF,TGTGCCAGCAGCACCGGGACAGGGGAGGTTTCACCCCTCCACTTT
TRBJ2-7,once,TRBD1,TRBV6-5,CAGTSRDRAYEQYF,TGTGCCGGGACCTCCCGGGACAGGGCCTACGAGCAGTACTTC